Below are 18 T cell receptor beta chains sequenced from a single sample in a study of cytomegalovirus exposure and HLA in healthy donors. PCR involved 60 Vbeta and 13 Jbeta primers. Assay: immunoSEQ multiplex PCR; the TCRdb copy retains only in-frame clones and omits some. The table records tens of thousands of clones, approximately 84% of them present only once. The sequenced sample was PBMCs. These receptor sequences come from a man aged 18 to 29 in good health and CMV-seronegative.

The chain joins TRBV7-9 to TRBJ2-1, with D perhaps matching TRBD2 (6 bases). Looked up from germline, CDR1 is SEHNR and CDR2 is FQNEAQ (reference sequence). V was cut by 1 base and J by 7 bases, with 8 bases left in between. CDR3 length: 13 residues. The chain's CDR3 is CASSLVRENEQFF. In DNA form, the CDR3 reads TGTGCCAGCAGCTTAGTTCGGGAGAATGAGCAGTTCTTC.

In its sample, this clone was seen a few times. This rearrangement joins TRBV6-5 to TRBJ1-4; 7 nucleotides line up with TRBD1. The germline V gene encodes CDR1 MNHEY and CDR2 SVGAGI. J was trimmed by 6 bases and V by 5 bases; bases with no gene match: 6. The CDR3 totals 14 residues. This CDR3 reads CASSKTGNDEKLFF. The CDR3, as DNA: TGTGCCAGCAGTAAGACAGGGAATGATGAAAAACTGTTTTTT.

The chain employs TRBV5-4 and TRBJ1-2; tentative D call: TRBD1 (5 bases). Germline values: CDR1 SGHNT, CDR2 YYREEE (reference sequence). The CDR3 covers 16 residues. Between the trimmed V and J ends, which lost 4 bases and 2 bases, there was a span of 18 bases. For the CDR3, the DNA is TGTGCCAGCAGCGGACAAACTCGGACGGACAACTATGGCTACACCTTC. It is translated as CASSGQTRTDNYGYTF.

This clone was detected once. V is TRBV11-3 and J is TRBJ1-1; D is unclear. V shed 0 bases and J shed 1 base, with 6 bases lying between them. The CDR3 contains 14 residues. In germline, CDR1 is SGHNT, CDR2 YENEEA. As DNA, the CDR3 is TGTGCCAGCAGCTTAGACAGGTGGAACACTGAAGCTTTCTTT. It yields the protein CASSLDRWNTEAFF.

The chain links TRBV7-9 to TRBJ1-2; D may be TRBD1 (5 bases). Germline V gene sequence: CDR1 SEHNR, CDR2 FQNEAQ (reference sequence). Trimming pared 4 bases from V and 8 bases from J, leaving 20 bases between. This CDR3 is built from 15 residues. The CDR3 is CASSSFPLRQRGYTF. DNA of the CDR3: TGTGCCAGCAGCTCCTTCCCCCTCAGACAGAGGGGCTACACCTTC. Based on the CDR3 plus reference TRBV7-9 and TRBJ1-2, the full variable domain is DTGVSQNPRHKITKRGQNVTFRCDPISEHNRLYWYRQTLGQGPEFLTYFQNEAQLEKSRLLSDRFSAERPKGSFSTLEIQRTEQGDSAMYLCASSSFPLRQRGYTFGSGTRLTVV.

This clone showed up just once. The CDR3 protein is CASSRGGEGFLYNEQFF. The CDR3 nucleotides are TGCGCCAGCAGCAGGGGGGGCGAGGGATTCCTCTACAATGAGCAGTTCTTC. The chain carries TRBV5-1 and TRBJ2-1, with D tentatively TRBD2 (7 bases). The V end lost 4 bases, the J end lost 3 bases, and 20 bases lay between the germline ends. From germline, CDR1 is SGHRS and CDR2 YFSETQ. The CDR3 totals 17 residues.

The chain joins TRBV7-8 to TRBJ2-1; D possibly corresponds to TRBD2 (6 bases). V was trimmed by 5 bases and J by 6 bases, leaving 11 bases between them. The V gene's germline CDR1 is SGHVS and CDR2 FQNEAQ. CDR3 size: 13 residues. CDR3 sequence (DNA): TGTGCCAGCAGCCCCCGGGGAGGCAATGAGCAGTTCTTC. Its translation: CASSPRGGNEQFF. The variable domain in full, with the rest retrieved from reference TRBV7-8 and TRBJ2-1, is GAGVSQSPRYKVAKRGQDVALRCDPISGHVSLFWYQQALGQGPEFLTYFQNEAQLDKSGLPSDRFFAERPEGSVSTLKIQRTQQEDSAVYLCASSPRGGNEQFFGPGTRLTVL.

The genes are TRBV19 and TRBJ1-4; tentative D call: TRBD1 (6 bases). V was cut by 10 bases and J by 4 bases, with 10 bases left in between. Germline V gene data show CDR1 as LNHDA and CDR2 as SQIVND (reference sequence). The CDR3 is 12 amino acids. CDR3 protein: CATRTVNEKLFF. The DNA of the CDR3 is TGTGCCACCCGGACAGTTAATGAAAAACTGTTTTTT.

The chain couples TRBV7-9 to TRBJ1-1; D unresolved. The CDR3 extends over 12 amino acids. The ends were cut back, 5 bases at V and 7 bases at J, with 11 bases in the middle. Per germline, CDR1 SEHNR and CDR2 FQNEAQ (reference sequence). In nucleotides, the CDR3 is TGTGCCAGCAGCCGTGGGCAAGATGAAGCTTTCTTT. It is translated as CASSRGQDEAFF.

The rearrangement uses TRBV25-1 and TRBJ2-1; D is unresolved. Germline V CDR1 and CDR2: MGHDK, SYGVNS. The CDR3 totals 14 residues. Trimming cost V 4 bases and J 0 bases, with 7 bases left between them. CDR3 in DNA: TGTGCCAGCAGTGCCCCCGGCTCCTACAATGAGCAGTTCTTC. This sequence encodes CASSAPGSYNEQFF.

The gene calls are TRBV5-1 and TRBJ2-3, with unresolved D. The CDR3 length is 15 residues. Germline CDR1 is SGHRS and CDR2 is YFSETQ. V shed 0 bases and J shed 4 bases, with 12 bases lying between them. CDR3 residues: CASSLVRTTPDTQYF. The DNA of the CDR3 is TGCGCCAGCAGCTTGGTTAGAACCACCCCAGATACGCAGTATTTT. The full variable domain, in which reference TRBV5-1 and TRBJ2-3 provide the parts outside the CDR3, is KAGVTQTPRYLIKTRGQQVTLSCSPISGHRSVSWYQQTPGQGLQFLFEYFSETQRNKGNFPGRFSGRQFSNSRSEMNVSTLELGDSALYLCASSLVRTTPDTQYFGPGTRLTVL.

The V and J genes are TRBV2 and TRBJ2-7; possibly TRBD1 for D (5 bases). Per germline, CDR1 SNHLY and CDR2 FYNNEI. CDR3 length: 12 residues. The V gene lost 7 bases and the J gene lost 0 bases, with 7 bases spanning the gap. DNA for the CDR3: TGTGCCAGCAAAGGGGACTCCTACGAGCAGTACTTC. Translation gives CASKGDSYEQYF.

The chain links TRBV6-5 to TRBJ2-7; 8 bases fit TRBD2. The junction had 9 bases not matched to a gene; V was cut back by 6 bases and J by 2 bases. From germline, CDR1 is MNHEY and CDR2 SVGAGI. The CDR3 sequence is 15 residues long. The CDR3 sequence: CASRPIAGPPYEQYF. The DNA of the CDR3 is TGTGCCAGCAGACCGATAGCGGGACCACCCTACGAGCAGTACTTC.

This clone was observed once. The chain has TRBV11-3 and TRBJ1-1, with D perhaps TRBD1 (5 bases). The CDR3 covers 13 residues. Germline CDR1 and CDR2: SGHNT and YENEEA. V was shortened by 5 bases and J by 1 base, with 8 bases between the two germline ends. Written as DNA, the CDR3 is TGTGCCAGCAGCGCGACAGCGAACACTGAAGCTTTCTTT. Translated: CASSATANTEAFF.

J is TRBJ2-1 and V is TRBV5-6, with D maybe TRBD2 (6 bases). V was clipped by 0 bases and J by 11 bases, with 9 bases between them. Germline V gene lookup returns CDR1 SGHDT and CDR2 YYEEEE. This CDR3 is built from 12 residues. This CDR3 reads CASSLGTSKQFF. DNA of the CDR3: TGTGCCAGCAGCTTGGGTACTAGCAAGCAGTTCTTC.

The V gene is TRBV29-1, the J gene TRBJ2-7; perhaps TRBD1 as D (5 bases). Trimming shortened V by 4 bases and J by 1 base, and 14 bases separated the two germline ends. In germline, CDR1 is SQVTM, CDR2 ANQGSEA. The CDR3 spans 14 residues. The DNA for the CDR3 is TGCAGCGTTGCCCCTTTCCAGGGTTCCTACGAGCAGTACTTC. Residues: CSVAPFQGSYEQYF.

This clone was detected only once. The V gene is TRBV5-1, the J gene TRBJ2-7, with 8 bases fitting TRBD2. The CDR3 extends over 14 amino acids. The V gene's germline CDR1 is SGHRS and CDR2 YFSETQ. The V gene end was trimmed by 3 bases and the J gene end by 5 bases; junction bases not matched to a gene: 7. DNA for the CDR3: TGCGCCAGCAGCTCGGGTAGCGGGGACGACGAGCAGTACTTC. Translation gives CASSSGSGDDEQYF.

The chain uses TRBV9 and TRBJ1-4, with a tentative D call TRBD1 (5 bases). The CDR3 is made up of 11 amino acids. V was pared by 10 bases and J by 8 bases, with 12 bases between. Per the germline V gene, CDR1 is SGDLS and CDR2 is YYNGEE. Written as DNA, the CDR3 is TGTGCCGGGGACTCACCCGAAAAACTGTTTTTT. Protein: CAGDSPEKLFF.